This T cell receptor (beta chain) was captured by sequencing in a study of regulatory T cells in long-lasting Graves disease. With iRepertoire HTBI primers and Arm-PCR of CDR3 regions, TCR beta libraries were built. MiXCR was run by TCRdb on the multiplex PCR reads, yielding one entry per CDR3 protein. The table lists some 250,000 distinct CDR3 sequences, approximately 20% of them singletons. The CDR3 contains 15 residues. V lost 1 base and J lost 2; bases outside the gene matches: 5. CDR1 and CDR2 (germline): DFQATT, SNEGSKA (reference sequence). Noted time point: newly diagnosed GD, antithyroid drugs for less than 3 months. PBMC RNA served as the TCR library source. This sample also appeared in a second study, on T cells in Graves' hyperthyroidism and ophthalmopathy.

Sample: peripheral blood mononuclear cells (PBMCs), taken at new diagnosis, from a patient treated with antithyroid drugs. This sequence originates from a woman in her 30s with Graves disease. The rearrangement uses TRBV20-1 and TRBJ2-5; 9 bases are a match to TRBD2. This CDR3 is CSARAGTSQQETQYF. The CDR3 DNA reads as TGCAGTGCTAGAGCCGGGACTAGCCAACAAGAGACCCAGTACTTC.